Sequencing of this T cell receptor (beta chain) was carried out in a study of blood T cell repertoires in COVID-19. Enrolled during active infection, Seattle patients were then followed longitudinally. Original data processing: Researchers report that nucleated cell counts were estimated from reference gene primer amplification. Sequencing was performed with immunoSEQ multiplex PCR; in TCRdb, only in-frame clones are kept and a portion is missing. That table supplies the V and J calls and clone size; D and trimming were determined from the DNA. The data contain about 350,000 clones, roughly nine tenths of them singletons. Sequencing input: peripheral blood. This receptor was identified in a woman aged 55-70 years with COVID-19, enrolled during active disease.

CDR3 nucleotide sequence: TGTGCCTGGAGAAGTACTGCTTCCTACGAGCAGTACTTC. This encodes CAWRSTASYEQYF. This chain joins TRBV30 and TRBJ2-7; D is unresolved. This CDR3 comprises 13 residues. Per the germline V gene, CDR1 is GTSNPN and CDR2 is SVGIG (reference sequence). V dropped 3 bases and J dropped 1 base, with 10 bases sitting between them.